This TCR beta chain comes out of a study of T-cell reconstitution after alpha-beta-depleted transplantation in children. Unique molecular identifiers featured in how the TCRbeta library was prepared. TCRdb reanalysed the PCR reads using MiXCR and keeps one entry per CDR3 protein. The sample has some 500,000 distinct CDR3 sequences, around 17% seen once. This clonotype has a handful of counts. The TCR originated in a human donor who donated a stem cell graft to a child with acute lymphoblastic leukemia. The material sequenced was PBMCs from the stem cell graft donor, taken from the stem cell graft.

The CDR3 here is CASSEAKGLDYNEQFF. As DNA, the CDR3 is TGTGCCAGCAGTGAAGCAAAGGGACTAGACTACAATGAGCAGTTCTTC. The genes are TRBV2 and TRBJ2-1; 8 nucleotides match TRBD2. CDR1 is SNHLY, CDR2 FYNNEI, per germline. This CDR3 spans 16 amino acids. The trim removed 0 bases at V and 3 bases at J, leaving 4 bases unmatched.